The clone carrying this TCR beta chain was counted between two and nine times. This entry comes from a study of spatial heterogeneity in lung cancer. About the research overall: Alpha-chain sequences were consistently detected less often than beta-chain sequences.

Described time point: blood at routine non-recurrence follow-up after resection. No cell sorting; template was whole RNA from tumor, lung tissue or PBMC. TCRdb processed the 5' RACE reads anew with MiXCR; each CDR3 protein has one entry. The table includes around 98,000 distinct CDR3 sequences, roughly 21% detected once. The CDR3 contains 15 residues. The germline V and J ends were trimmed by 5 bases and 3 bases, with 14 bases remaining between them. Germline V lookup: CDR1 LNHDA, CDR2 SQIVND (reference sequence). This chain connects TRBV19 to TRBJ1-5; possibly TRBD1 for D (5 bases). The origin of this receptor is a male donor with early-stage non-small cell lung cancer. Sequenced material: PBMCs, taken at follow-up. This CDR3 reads CASSPRWGNNQPQHF. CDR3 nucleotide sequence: TGTGCCAGTAGTCCCCGCTGGGGGAACAATCAGCCCCAGCATTTT.